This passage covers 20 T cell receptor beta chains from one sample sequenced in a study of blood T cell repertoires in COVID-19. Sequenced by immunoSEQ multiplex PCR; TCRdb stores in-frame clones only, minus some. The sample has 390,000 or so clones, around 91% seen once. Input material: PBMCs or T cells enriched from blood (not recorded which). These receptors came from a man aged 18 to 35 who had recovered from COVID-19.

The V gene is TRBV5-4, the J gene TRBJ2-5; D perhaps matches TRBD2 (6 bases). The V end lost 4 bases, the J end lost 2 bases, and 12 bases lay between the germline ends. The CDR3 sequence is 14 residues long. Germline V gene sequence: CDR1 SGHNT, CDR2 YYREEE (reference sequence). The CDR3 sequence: CASSLLADQETQYF. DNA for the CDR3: TGTGCCAGCAGCCTATTAGCGGATCAAGAGACCCAGTACTTC.

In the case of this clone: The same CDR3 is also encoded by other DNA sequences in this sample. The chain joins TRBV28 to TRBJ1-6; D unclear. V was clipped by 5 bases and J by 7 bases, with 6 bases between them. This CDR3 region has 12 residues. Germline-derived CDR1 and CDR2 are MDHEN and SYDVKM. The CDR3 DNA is TGTGCCAGCAGTCTCTTAAATTCACCCCTCCACTTT. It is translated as CASSLLNSPLHF.

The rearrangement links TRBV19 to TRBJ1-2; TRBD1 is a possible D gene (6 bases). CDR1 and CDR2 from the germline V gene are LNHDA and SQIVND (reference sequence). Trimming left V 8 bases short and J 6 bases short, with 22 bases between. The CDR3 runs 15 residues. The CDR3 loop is CASQDGQSLANGYTF. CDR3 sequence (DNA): TGTGCCAGTCAGGACGGACAGTCCCTTGCCAATGGCTACACCTTC.

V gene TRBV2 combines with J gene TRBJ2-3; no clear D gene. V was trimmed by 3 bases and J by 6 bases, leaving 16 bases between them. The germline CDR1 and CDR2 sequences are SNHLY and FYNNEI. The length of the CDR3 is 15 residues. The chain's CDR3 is CASSDRGARRDTQYF. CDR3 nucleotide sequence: TGTGCCAGCAGTGATCGAGGTGCCCGACGGGATACGCAGTATTTT.

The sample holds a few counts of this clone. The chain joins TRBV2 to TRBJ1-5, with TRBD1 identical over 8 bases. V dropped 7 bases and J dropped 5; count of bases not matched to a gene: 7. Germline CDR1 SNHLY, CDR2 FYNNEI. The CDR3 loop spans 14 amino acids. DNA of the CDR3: TGTGCCAGCACCTTAGGACAGGGAGATCAGCCCCAGCATTTT. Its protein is CASTLGQGDQPQHF.

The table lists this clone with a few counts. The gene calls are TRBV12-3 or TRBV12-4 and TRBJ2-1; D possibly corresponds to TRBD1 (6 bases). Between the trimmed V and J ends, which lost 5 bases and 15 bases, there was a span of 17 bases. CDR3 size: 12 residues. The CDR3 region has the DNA TGTGCCAGCAGTGTCCGTAGGGGGTCTGGGTTCTTC. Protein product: CASSVRRGSGFF.

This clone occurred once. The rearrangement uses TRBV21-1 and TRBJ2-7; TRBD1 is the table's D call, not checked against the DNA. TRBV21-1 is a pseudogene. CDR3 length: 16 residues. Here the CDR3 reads CASSKSHWTGGFEQYF. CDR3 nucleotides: TGTGCCAGCAGCAAAAGCCATTGGACAGGGGGCTTCGAGCAGTACTTC.

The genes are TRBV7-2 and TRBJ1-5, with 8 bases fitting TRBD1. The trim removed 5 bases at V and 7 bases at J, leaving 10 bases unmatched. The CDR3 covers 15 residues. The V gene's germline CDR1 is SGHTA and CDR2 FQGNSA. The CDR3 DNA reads TGTGCCAGCAGCCAAGGACAGGGCTCAGGGCAGCCCCAGCATTTT. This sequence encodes CASSQGQGSGQPQHF.

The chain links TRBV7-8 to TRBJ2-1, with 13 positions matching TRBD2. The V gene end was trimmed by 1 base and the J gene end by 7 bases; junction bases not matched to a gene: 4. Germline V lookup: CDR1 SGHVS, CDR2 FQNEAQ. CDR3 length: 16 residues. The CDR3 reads CASSLGGTSGMNEQFF. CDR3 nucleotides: TGTGCCAGCAGCTTAGGAGGGACTAGCGGGATGAATGAGCAGTTCTTC.

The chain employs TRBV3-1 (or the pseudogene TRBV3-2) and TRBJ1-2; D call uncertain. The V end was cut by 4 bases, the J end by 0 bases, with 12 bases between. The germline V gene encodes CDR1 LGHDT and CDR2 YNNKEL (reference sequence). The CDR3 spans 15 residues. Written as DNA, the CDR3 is TGTGCCAGCAGCCCCGTAACTAACCCTAACTATGGCTACACCTTC. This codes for CASSPVTNPNYGYTF.

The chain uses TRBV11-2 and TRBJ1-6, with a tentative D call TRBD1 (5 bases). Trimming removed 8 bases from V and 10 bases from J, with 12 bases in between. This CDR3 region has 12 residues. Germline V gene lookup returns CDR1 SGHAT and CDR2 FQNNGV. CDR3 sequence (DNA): TGTGCCAGCGGGGGGTTTTACTCACCCCTCCACTTT. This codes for CASGGFYSPLHF.

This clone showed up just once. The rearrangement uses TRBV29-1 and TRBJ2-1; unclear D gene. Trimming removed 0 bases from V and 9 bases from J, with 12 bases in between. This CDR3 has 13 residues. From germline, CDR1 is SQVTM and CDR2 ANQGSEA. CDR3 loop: CSVEEGSSREQFF. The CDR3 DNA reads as TGCAGCGTTGAAGAGGGTAGCAGTCGTGAGCAGTTCTTC.

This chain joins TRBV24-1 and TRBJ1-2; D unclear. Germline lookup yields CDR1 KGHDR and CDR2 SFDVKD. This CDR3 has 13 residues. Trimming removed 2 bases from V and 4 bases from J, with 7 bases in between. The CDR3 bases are TGTGCCACCAGTGATTCAGTTTCCTATGGCTACACCTTC. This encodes CATSDSVSYGYTF.

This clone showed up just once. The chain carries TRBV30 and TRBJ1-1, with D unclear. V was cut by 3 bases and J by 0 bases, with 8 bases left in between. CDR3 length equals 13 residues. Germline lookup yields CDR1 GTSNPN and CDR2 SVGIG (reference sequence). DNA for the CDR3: TGTGCCTGGAGGGGCAGTTTGAACACTGAAGCTTTCTTT. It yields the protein CAWRGSLNTEAFF.

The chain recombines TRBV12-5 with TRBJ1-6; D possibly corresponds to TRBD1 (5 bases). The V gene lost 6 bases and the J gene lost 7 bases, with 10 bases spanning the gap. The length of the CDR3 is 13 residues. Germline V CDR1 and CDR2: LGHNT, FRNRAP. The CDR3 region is CASGDRLNSPLHF. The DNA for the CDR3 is TGTGCTAGTGGCGACAGACTCAATTCACCCCTCCACTTT.

The chain's CDR3 is CASRGVSTEAFF. The DNA for the CDR3 is TGCGCCAGCAGAGGGGTTAGCACTGAAGCTTTCTTT. The rearrangement joins TRBV10-2 to TRBJ1-1; D might be TRBD1 (5 bases). CDR1 and CDR2 (germline): WSHSY, SAAADI. V was clipped by 6 bases and J by 4 bases, with 9 bases between them. This CDR3 contains 12 residues.

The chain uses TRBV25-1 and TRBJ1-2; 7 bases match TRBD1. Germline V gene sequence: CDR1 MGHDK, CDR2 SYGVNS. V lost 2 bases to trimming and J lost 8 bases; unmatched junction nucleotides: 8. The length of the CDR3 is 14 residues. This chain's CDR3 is CASSEGSPGGGYTF. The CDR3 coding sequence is TGTGCCAGCAGTGAAGGGTCCCCAGGGGGAGGCTACACCTTC.

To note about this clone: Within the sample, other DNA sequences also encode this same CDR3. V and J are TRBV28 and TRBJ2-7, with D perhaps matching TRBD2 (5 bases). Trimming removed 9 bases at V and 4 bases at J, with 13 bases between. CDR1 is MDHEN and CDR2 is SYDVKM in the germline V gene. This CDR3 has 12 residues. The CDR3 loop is CASSPPGYEQYF. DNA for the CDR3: TGTGCCAGTTCCCCACCGGGATACGAGCAGTACTTC. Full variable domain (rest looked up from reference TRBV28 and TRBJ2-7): DVKVTQSSRYLVKRTGEKVFLECVQDMDHENMFWYRQDPGLGLRLIYFSYDVKMKEKGDIPEGYSVSREKKERFSLILESASTNQTSMYLCASSPPGYEQYFGPGTRLTVT.

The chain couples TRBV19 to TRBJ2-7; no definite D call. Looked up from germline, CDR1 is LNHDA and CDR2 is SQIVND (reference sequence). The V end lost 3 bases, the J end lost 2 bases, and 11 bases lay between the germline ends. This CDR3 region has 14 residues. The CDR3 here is CASSMSPGPYEQYF. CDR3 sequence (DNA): TGTGCCAGTAGTATGAGTCCCGGTCCCTACGAGCAGTACTTC.

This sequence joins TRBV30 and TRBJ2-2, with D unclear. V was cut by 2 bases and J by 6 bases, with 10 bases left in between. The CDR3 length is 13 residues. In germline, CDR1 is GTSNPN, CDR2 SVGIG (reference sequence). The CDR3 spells CAWSMTPSGELFF. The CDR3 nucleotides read TGTGCCTGGAGTATGACTCCCTCCGGGGAGCTGTTTTTT.